This entry describes one T cell receptor beta chain. Its ends do not fully match the called genes, so a read error is possible. Thyroid surgery took place with no prior treatment in any patient. MiXCR re-clonotyped the PCR reads for TCRdb. In the table there are about 24,000 clones, roughly 20% of which are singletons. The data are from a study of metastatic and nonmetastatic thyroid tumors. The CDR3 contains 16 residues. CDR1 is MDHEN, CDR2 SYDVKM, per germline. The clonotype comes from a male donor with papillary thyroid cancer or a benign thyroid nodule (not recorded which). Some clones in this sample may be carry-over from other donors' samples. The sample consisted of blood. The rearrangement links TRBV28 to TRBJ2-3, with D possibly TRBD2 on 6 matching bases. The CDR3 reads CTSSFRGDSSTDTQYF. Written as DNA, the CDR3 is TGTACCAGCAGTTTTCGCGGGGATTCAAGCACAGATACGCAGTATTTT.